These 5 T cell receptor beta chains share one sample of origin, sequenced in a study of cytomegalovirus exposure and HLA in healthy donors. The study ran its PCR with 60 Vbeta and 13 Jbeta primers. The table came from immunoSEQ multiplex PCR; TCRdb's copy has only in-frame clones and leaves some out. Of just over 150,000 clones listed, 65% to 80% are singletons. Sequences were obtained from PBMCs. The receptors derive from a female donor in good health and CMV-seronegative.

DNA for the CDR3: TGTGCCAGCAGCGCGCCGGGACGACCCCCGGGGGAGCAGTACTTC. Protein product: CASSAPGRPPGEQYF. The chain uses TRBV9 and TRBJ2-5, with a weak D call TRBD2 (6 bases). Germline lookup yields CDR1 SGDLS and CDR2 YYNGEE. The CDR3 contains 15 residues. Trimming took off 3 bases at V and 11 bases at J, with 23 bases between the two ends.

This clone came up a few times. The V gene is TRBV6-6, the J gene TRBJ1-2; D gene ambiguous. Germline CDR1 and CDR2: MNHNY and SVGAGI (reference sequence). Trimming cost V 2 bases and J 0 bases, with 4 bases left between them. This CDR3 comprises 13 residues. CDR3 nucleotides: TGTGCCAGCAGTTACGGAGCTAACTATGGCTACACCTTC. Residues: CASSYGANYGYTF.

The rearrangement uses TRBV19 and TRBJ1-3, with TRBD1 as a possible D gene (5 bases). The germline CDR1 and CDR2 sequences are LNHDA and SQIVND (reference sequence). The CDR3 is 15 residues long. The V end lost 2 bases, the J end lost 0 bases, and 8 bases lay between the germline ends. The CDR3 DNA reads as TGTGCCAGTAGTATATGGGGCTCCTCTGGAAACACCATATATTTT. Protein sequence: CASSIWGSSGNTIYF.

CDR3 DNA sequence: TGTGCCAGCACCCAGGGAGGGCAGGGGGCTTGGAATGAGCAGTTCTTC. The encoded protein is CASTQGGQGAWNEQFF. The chain combines TRBV25-1 with TRBJ2-1, with TRBD1 as a possible D gene (8 bases). The CDR3 loop spans 16 amino acids. Deletions cut 7 bases from V and 7 bases from J, with 23 bases between. Germline-derived CDR1 and CDR2 are MGHDK and SYGVNS.

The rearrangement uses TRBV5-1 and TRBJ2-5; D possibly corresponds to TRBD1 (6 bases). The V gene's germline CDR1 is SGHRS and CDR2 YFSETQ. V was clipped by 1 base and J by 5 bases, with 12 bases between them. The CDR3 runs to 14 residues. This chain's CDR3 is CASSLNRAGETQYF. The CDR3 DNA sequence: TGCGCCAGCAGCTTGAACAGGGCAGGGGAGACCCAGTACTTC.